Sequencing of this T cell receptor (beta chain) was carried out in a study of early stage breast cancer tumors (TCRdb year 2017). Some background on the complete study: Of the approximately 15 invasive breast tumors, around twelve were found to be estrogen receptor-positive, progesterone receptor-positive and HER2-negative. Most of the 12 ER+/PR+/HER2- tumors were invasive ductal carcinomas, while the other four were invasive lobular carcinomas. On average, each sample had roughly 9.5-fold read coverage. A total of 2,651,842 templates, representing almost 1,100,000 unique clonotypes, were detected across all samples. Here is what the overall study found, with its caveats: Repertoires from blood resembled normal breast more closely than tumor, and using blood as a reference for each tissue separated tumor from normal in about 85% of the 16 patients. Analysis by tumor subtype was prevented by the small cohort size. Enriched TCRB sequences shared across patients were mostly commonly generated sequences, unlikely to play an important role in the tumor microenvironment. Sequencing bulk genomic DNA from unsorted cells could not capture chain pairing or functional markers like CD4, CD8 and FOXP3. Compared with adjacent normal breast tissue, tumors had roughly 2.5-fold higher T cell density and higher clonality.

CDR1 and CDR2 were assigned from the germline V gene as SGHRS and YFSETQ. The CDR3 spans 14 residues, from the cysteine through the phenylalanine. The read is trimmed to its CDR3 DNA, 42 bases read in frame from base 1. Relative to germline, V is 0 bases shorter and J is 0 bases shorter, with 6 bases between their ends. About 19-50 mg of tumor tissue was diced and typically yielded more than 2.5 ug of DNA. The study profiled bulk TCR beta-chain repertoires in matched peripheral blood, tumor and adjacent normal breast tissue taken from approximately 15 patients with early-stage breast cancer. After resection, visually identified tumor tissue was excised and placed in prechilled RNAlater. A TissueLyser II was used to homogenize diced tumor tissue (about 19-50 mg) in RLTplus buffer containing beta-mercaptoethanol and antifoaming agent. Genomic DNA was extracted with the Qiagen AllPrep DNA/RNA Mini kit.

Each sample was amplified in two independent genomic DNA replicates, using approximately 0.5 ug for blood and approximately 1.6 ug for tumor or normal breast. TCRB sequencing of genomic DNA was carried out with the ImmunoSeq Intro kit according to the manufacturer's instructions. For absolute quantification, the approximately 30-cycle multiplex PCR included proprietary primers along with spike-in control sequences. Single-end 150-bp reads were used to sequence an 87-bp fragment covering the CDR3 and the flanking V and J genes. Each lane of an Illumina MiSeq running version 3.0 chemistry carried seven multiplexed samples, with two replicates apiece. In the original analysis: The vendor's proprietary pipeline handled the raw data processing, merging both replicates into a single result for each sample. A clonotype was defined as productive rearrangements that share the same V-gene family, CDR3 amino acid sequence and J-gene segment. Clonality was computed as 1 minus the normalized Shannon entropy (Pielou evenness) of TCRB abundances. To estimate T cell density, the total number of templates was divided by the number of input cells, which was inferred from the amount of DNA input. Total repertoire diversity and clonality were estimated with Recon using default parameters. A clonotype counted as tumor-enriched if its abundance in tumor exceeded 0.1% and was at least 32-fold higher than its abundance in normal breast. TCRdb provides this immuneACCESS table in a form limited to in-frame rearrangements. Some clones are lacking; in checked studies, under half of them reflect an unresolved V gene, and why the rest are absent is not known. Clone size and the V and J calls come from that table; the DNA yielded D and trimming. The sample data list 5,000 to 5,500 clones, and around 68% of these were observed just once. The top ten clones comprise roughly 9.6% of the sample.

This clone was seen only a few times. It has no known antigen specificity. No much larger clone exists at a distance of one base, and base qualities are not known. The receptor was derived from a person aged 55-75 years with breast cancer. Sequenced material: breast tumor tissue. The rearrangement combines TRBV5-1 with TRBJ1-2; the D gene lacks a confident call. The CDR3 protein sequence reads: CASSLESPNYGYTF. The nucleotide sequence reads as follows: TGCGCCAGCAGCTTGGAGAGTCCTAACTATGGCTACACCTTC.